Presented here are 17 T cell receptor beta chains from one specimen sequenced in a study of OX40 agonist ivuxolimab in advanced cancers. Library preparation used the immunoSEQ multiplex PCR assay. TCRdb re-hosts the immuneACCESS table, in-frame sequences only. Its copies lack some clones; in the studies checked, an unresolved V gene accounts for under half of them, and the cause for the rest is not known. The sample table shows approximately 66,000 clones, and 65% to 90% are seen once. 0.75% of the sample is in the top ten clones. This specimen was CD4+ or CD8+ T cells sorted from blood, taken in a trial of the OX40 agonist ivuxolimab. These receptors came from an adult with an advanced solid tumor such as melanoma, head and neck, liver or kidney cancer.

The chain has TRBV29-1 and TRBJ2-5; D not certain. The CDR3 is 13 residues long. Trimming took 7 bases from V and 2 from J, leaving 14 bases between them. CDR1 and CDR2 (germline): SQVTM, ANQGSEA. The CDR3 coding sequence is TGCAGCGCACACCCAGGCAGTCAAGAGACCCAGTACTTC. It is translated as CSAHPGSQETQYF.

The chain recombines TRBV19 with TRBJ1-2; TRBD1 matches 9 bases. The CDR3 covers 14 residues. After removal of 8 bases from V and 5 bases from J, the junction contained 9 bases not matched to a gene. The germline CDR1 and CDR2 sequences are LNHDA and SQIVND (reference sequence). The chain's CDR3 is CASAGQGRGYGYTF. The CDR3 DNA reads as TGTGCCAGTGCGGGACAGGGTCGAGGGTATGGCTACACCTTC.

The DNA of the CDR3 is TGTGCCAGCAGCCCAAGACAGGGTGGGACAGATACGCAGTATTTT. It specifies CASSPRQGGTDTQYF. The rearrangement uses TRBV9 and TRBJ2-3; the match to TRBD1 covers 7 bases. Germline trimming cut 4 bases from V and 3 bases from J; bases unmatched to any gene: 8. Germline CDR1 and CDR2: SGDLS and YYNGEE. There are 15 residues in the CDR3.

This chain joins TRBV7-2 and TRBJ2-1; D not resolved. Germline CDR1 and CDR2: SGHTA and FQGNSA. V lost 3 bases and J 5 bases, leaving 8 bases between the germline ends. The CDR3 extends over 13 amino acids. This chain's CDR3 is CASSLTVDNEQFF. In DNA, the CDR3 is TGTGCCAGCAGCTTGACGGTAGACAATGAGCAGTTCTTC. Complete variable domain (other parts from reference TRBV7-2 and TRBJ2-1): GAGVSQSPSNKVTEKGKDVELRCDPISGHTALYWYRQSLGQGLEFLIYFQGNSAPDKSGLPSDRFSAERTGGSVSTLTIQRTQQEDSAVYLCASSLTVDNEQFFGPGTRLTVL.

In this sample, this clone turned up once. This sequence joins TRBV2 and TRBJ2-1; perhaps TRBD1 as D (8 bases). This CDR3 contains 15 residues. The V end lost 5 bases, the J end lost 4 bases, and 15 bases lay between the germline ends. Germline V gives CDR1 SNHLY, CDR2 FYNNEI. The CDR3 DNA is TGTGCCAGCAGTAACAGGGGGAGGGGGTACAATGAGCAGTTCTTC. It is translated as CASSNRGRGYNEQFF. The full variable domain, its missing parts supplied by reference TRBV2 and TRBJ2-1, is EPEVTQTPSHQVTQMGQEVILRCVPISNHLYFYWYRQILGQKVEFLVSFYNNEISEKSEIFDDQFSVERPDGSNFTLKIRSTKLEDSAMYFCASSNRGRGYNEQFFGPGTRLTVL.

The chain links TRBV16 to TRBJ1-1; D is unclear. The CDR3 is made up of 13 amino acids. The V end was cut by 6 bases, the J end by 5 bases, with 13 bases between. Germline lookup yields CDR1 KGHSY and CDR2 FQNENV. The CDR3 sequence: CASSPITKTEAFF. The CDR3 DNA sequence: TGTGCCAGCAGTCCAATCACCAAGACTGAAGCTTTCTTT.

V is TRBV7-2 and J is TRBJ2-7, with a possible D match to TRBD2 (6 bases). The V gene's germline CDR1 is SGHTA and CDR2 FQGNSA. This CDR3 is built from 15 residues. Trimming shortened V by 1 base and J by 5 bases, and 15 bases separated the two germline ends. The CDR3 DNA reads TGTGCCAGCAGCTTAGATCTACTAGCATGGAACGAGCAGTACTTC. Translating it yields CASSLDLLAWNEQYF.

This chain links TRBV5-6 with TRBJ1-1; weak D call: TRBD1 (5 bases). CDR1 SGHDT and CDR2 YYEEEE come from the germline V gene. The ends were cut back, 6 bases at V and 4 bases at J, with 22 bases in the middle. The CDR3 is made up of 16 amino acids. In DNA form, the CDR3 reads TGTGCCAGCACCACCGGCTGGGTGGTTAGGGGCACTGAAGCTTTCTTT. Translation: CASTTGWVVRGTEAFF.

The chain couples TRBV25-1 to TRBJ2-3; D is uncertain. The CDR3 covers 16 residues. Trimming stripped 1 base from V and 1 base from J, with 12 bases between. Germline V CDR1 and CDR2: MGHDK, SYGVNS. This CDR3 reads CASSESMVAGTDTQYF. CDR3 nucleotide sequence: TGTGCCAGCAGTGAATCCATGGTAGCCGGCACAGATACGCAGTATTTT.

This sequence joins TRBV5-5 and TRBJ1-2; D perhaps matches TRBD1 (5 bases). There are 15 residues in the CDR3. V was clipped by 0 bases and J by 4 bases, with 13 bases between them. CDR1 is SGHKS, CDR2 YYEKEE, per germline (reference sequence). Here the CDR3 reads CASSLDGQTRYGYTF. The DNA of the CDR3 is TGTGCCAGCAGCTTGGATGGACAAACTCGCTATGGCTACACCTTC. Full variable domain (missing parts from reference TRBV5-5 and TRBJ1-2): DAGVTQSPTHLIKTRGQQVTLRCSPISGHKSVSWYQQVLGQGPQFIFQYYEKEERGRGNFPDRFSARQFPNYSSELNVNALLLGDSALYLCASSLDGQTRYGYTFGSGTRLTVV.

The chain recombines TRBV10-3 with TRBJ2-3, with TRBD1 matching over 8 bases. Germline V CDR1 and CDR2: ENHRY, SYGVKD. This CDR3 spans 16 amino acids. V lost 2 bases, J lost 3 bases, and 7 bases stayed unmatched. CDR3 region: CAISEPTGGGTDTQYF. The CDR3 region has the DNA TGTGCCATCAGTGAGCCTACAGGGGGTGGGACAGATACGCAGTATTTT.

This clone has only a few counts. The J gene is TRBJ2-3, the V gene TRBV30, with D tentatively TRBD1 or TRBD2 (5 bases each). In germline, CDR1 is GTSNPN, CDR2 SVGIG (reference sequence). V gave up 6 bases and J gave up 3 bases, with 16 bases separating them. CDR3 length: 14 residues. This chain's CDR3 is CACPKGTVTDTQYF. DNA of the CDR3: TGTGCCTGTCCGAAAGGGACGGTTACAGATACGCAGTATTTT.

CDR3 DNA: TGTGCCAGCAGCTTAGGGACAGGCGGAGAGACCCAGTACTTC. Translated, it gives CASSLGTGGETQYF. This chain links TRBV7-9 with TRBJ2-5; 7 bases map to TRBD1. The trim removed 1 base at V and 4 bases at J, leaving 3 bases unmatched. CDR1 SEHNR and CDR2 FQNEAQ come from the germline V gene (reference sequence). The CDR3 length is 14 residues.

The rearrangement links TRBV30 to TRBJ1-2; D call uncertain. Trimming cost V 0 bases and J 4 bases, with 9 bases left between them. This CDR3 region has 13 residues. Germline V gene data show CDR1 as GTSNPN and CDR2 as SVGIG (reference sequence). The CDR3 spells CAWSVQFSYGYTF. The CDR3 DNA reads as TGTGCCTGGAGTGTACAGTTCTCCTATGGCTACACCTTC.

This chain connects TRBV7-2 to TRBJ2-5, with D hard to call. The ends were cut back, 7 bases at V and 5 bases at J, with 17 bases in the middle. CDR1 is SGHTA and CDR2 is FQGNSA in the germline V gene. The CDR3 consists of 14 residues. CDR3 in amino acids: CASKPRPSWETQYF. The CDR3 DNA follows: TGTGCCAGCAAACCTCGACCTAGTTGGGAGACCCAGTACTTC.

The rearrangement uses TRBV18 and TRBJ2-5; 9 bases align to TRBD1. Germline CDR1 and CDR2: KGHSH and LQKENI. There are 15 residues in the CDR3. The J segment lost 5 bases and the V segment lost 0 bases, leaving 4 bases of the junction unmatched. CDR3 protein: CASSPPGQGYETQYF. CDR3 sequence (DNA): TGTGCCAGCTCACCACCGGGACAGGGATACGAGACCCAGTACTTC.

The rearrangement uses TRBV15 and TRBJ2-1; D not certain. Germline V gives CDR1 LNHNV, CDR2 YYDKDF (reference sequence). Trimming removed 5 bases from V and 5 bases from J, with 16 bases in between. The CDR3 covers 15 residues. CDR3 amino acids: CATSSVSTTDNEQFF. The DNA for the CDR3 is TGTGCCACCAGCTCGGTAAGTACAACGGACAATGAGCAGTTCTTC.